The sequence of this TCR beta chain was determined in a study of blood T cell repertoires in COVID-19. At the level of the study: COVID-19 samples, acute and convalescent, were from the United States, Italy and Spain. T cells, B-cell-depleted T cells, or PBMCs supplied cDNA or gDNA.

V shed 6 bases and J 4 bases; nucleotides not matched to a gene: 10. Germline V gene sequence: CDR1 SGHTA, CDR2 FQGNSA. This CDR3 comprises 15 residues. Under the authors' procedure: Amplification of reference gene primers was used by the study to estimate nucleated cell counts. Repertoires were generated with immunoSEQ multiplex PCR, while TCRdb's copy carries only in-frame clones and drops some. V, J and clone size were drawn from that table, and D and trimming were deduced from the DNA. The sample has more than 150,000 clones, almost 85% seen once. The chain links TRBV7-2 to TRBJ1-1, with 8 bases identical to TRBD1. This receptor was identified in a man aged 18 to 30 with active or convalescent COVID-19. Sequenced input: peripheral blood. CDR3 loop: CASRSSTGVVTEAFF. The CDR3 coding sequence is TGTGCCAGCAGATCGTCGACAGGGGTGGTCACTGAAGCTTTCTTT.